This T cell receptor (beta chain) was profiled in a study of OX40 agonist ivuxolimab in advanced cancers. For the study at large: The patients got ivuxolimab, which is an agonistic anti-OX40 (CD134) antibody. General study findings and limits: No antigen was identified for the clonally expanded peripheral T cells.

In regard to this clone: The antigen remains undetermined.

Assay used: immunoSEQ multiplex PCR; TCRdb lists only in-frame clones, some missing. The sample holds over 85,000 clones; about 80% are singletons and the top ten take 1.4% to 1.5%. The CDR3 extends over 13 amino acids. V lost 5 bases to trimming and J lost 2 bases, with 8 bases between them. Germline V CDR1 and CDR2: SEHNR, FQNEAQ (reference sequence). V usage is TRBV7-9 and J usage is TRBJ2-3; the D is unclear. The sequences come from CD4+ or CD8+ T cells sorted from blood, collected in a trial of the OX40 agonist ivuxolimab. This receptor was identified in an adult with an advanced solid tumor such as melanoma, head and neck, liver or kidney cancer. The CDR3 DNA is TGTGCCAGCAGCCCCTACTCCACAGATACGCAGTATTTT. Its translation: CASSPYSTDTQYF.